This T cell receptor (beta chain) was identified in a study of T cells in women clearing cervical HPV infection. Study-level points and caveats: Associations may precede or follow infection; HPV-specific or memory T cells were not isolated. CIN3+ cases had significantly higher TCR repertoire richness than controls, but evenness did not differ.

Concerning this clone itself: As yet, its antigen is unknown.

Generated by immunoSEQ multiplex PCR, the TCRdb table keeps only in-frame clones and is missing some. The sample table includes approximately 30,000 clones. All donors had a single incident cervical HPV16 infection, not prevalent. What was sequenced was blood buffy coat. This TCR was recovered from a woman aged 18-69 years with a cervical HPV16 infection that either progressed to CIN3+ or cleared (not recorded which).

The covered CDR3 bases are TGTGCCAGTAGTAAGCCGGACAGGAGCTATGGC. This translates into CASSKPDRSYG. The whole CDR3 is CASSKPDRSYGYTF. The chain is built from TRBV19 and TRBJ1-2; 7 bases are shared with TRBD1. Read data end 3 residues before the CDR3 end; the end is taken from the germline J gene. V trimming: 4 bases; J trimming: 4 bases; junction bases outside the gene matches: 6. The CDR3 is made up of 14 amino acids. CDR1 and CDR2 (germline): LNHDA, SQIVND (reference sequence). Variable domain in full (rest from reference TRBV19 and TRBJ1-2): DGGITQSPKYLFRKEGQNVTLSCEQNLNHDAMYWYRQDPGQGLRLIYYSQIVNDFQKGDIAEGYSVSREKKESFPLTVTSAQKNPTAFYLCASSKPDRSYGYTFGSGTRLTVV.